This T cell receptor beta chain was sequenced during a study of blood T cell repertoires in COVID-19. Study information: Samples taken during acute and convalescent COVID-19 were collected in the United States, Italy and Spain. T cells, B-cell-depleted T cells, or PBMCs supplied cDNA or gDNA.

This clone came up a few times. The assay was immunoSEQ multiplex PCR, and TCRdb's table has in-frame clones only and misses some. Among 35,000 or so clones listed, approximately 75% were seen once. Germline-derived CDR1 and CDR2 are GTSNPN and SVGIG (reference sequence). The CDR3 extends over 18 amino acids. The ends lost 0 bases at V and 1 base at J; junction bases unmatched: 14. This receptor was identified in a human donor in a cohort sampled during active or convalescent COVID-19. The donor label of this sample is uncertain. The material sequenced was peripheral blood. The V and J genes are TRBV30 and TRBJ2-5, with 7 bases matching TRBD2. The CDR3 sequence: CAWSVSGVGRTPQETQYF. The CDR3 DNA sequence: TGTGCCTGGAGTGTAAGCGGGGTTGGCCGAACTCCCCAAGAGACCCAGTACTTC.